Shown below are 32 T cell receptor beta chains from a single sample sequenced in a study of blood T cell repertoires in COVID-19. Clones were read by immunoSEQ multiplex PCR, and TCRdb kept only the in-frame ones, dropping some. The profile shows 300,000 to 450,000 clones, around 87% of them singletons. The sample consisted of peripheral blood. The source of these receptors is a human donor in a cohort sampled during active COVID-19.

V is TRBV3-1 (or the pseudogene TRBV3-2) and J is TRBJ2-7, with 7 bases identical to TRBD2. V trimming: 2 bases; J trimming: 4 bases; junction bases outside the gene matches: 11. Germline V gene lookup returns CDR1 LGHDT and CDR2 YNNKEL (reference sequence). The CDR3 totals 16 residues. The CDR3 DNA sequence: TGTGCCAGCAGCCAAACCGTCTGGGCGGGAGTGTACGAGCAGTACTTC. Protein product: CASSQTVWAGVYEQYF.

This chain uses TRBV20-1 with TRBJ2-3; D not certain. The V end lost 0 bases, the J end lost 12 bases, and 10 bases lay between the germline ends. The V gene's germline CDR1 is DFQATT and CDR2 SNEGSKA (reference sequence). This CDR3 comprises 11 residues. The CDR3 sequence is CSARDPGRQYF. Written as DNA, the CDR3 is TGCAGTGCTAGAGATCCCGGTAGACAGTATTTT.

The gene calls are TRBV30 and TRBJ2-3; tentatively, D is TRBD2 (5 bases). The CDR3 runs to 13 residues. V was clipped by 1 base and J by 14 bases, with 19 bases between them. Germline assignment: CDR1 GTSNPN and CDR2 SVGIG (reference sequence). CDR3 sequence (DNA): TGTGCCTGGAGTGCCGGACTCGCAGATATGGGGTATTTT. It codes for CAWSAGLADMGYF.

The chain links TRBV7-2 to TRBJ2-7; 9 positions match TRBD1. Unmatched junction bases numbered 5, after V lost 0 bases and J lost 2 bases. This CDR3 has 16 residues. The V gene's germline CDR1 is SGHTA and CDR2 FQGNSA. CDR3 region: CASSLASGTGTYEQYF. CDR3 DNA sequence: TGTGCCAGCAGCTTAGCCTCCGGGACAGGGACCTACGAGCAGTACTTC.

This sequence joins TRBV18 and TRBJ2-5, with 11 bases matching TRBD2. Germline V gene sequence: CDR1 KGHSH, CDR2 LQKENI. The CDR3 has 14 amino acids. V trimming: 3 bases; J trimming: 10 bases; junction bases outside the gene matches: 7. The CDR3: CASSPMGLADNQYF. For the CDR3, the DNA is TGTGCCAGCTCACCGATGGGACTAGCGGACAACCAGTACTTC.

This clone has only one observation. This sequence joins TRBV24-1 and TRBJ1-2; D unresolved. Trimming took 2 bases from V and 0 from J, leaving 15 bases between them. The germline CDR1 and CDR2 sequences are KGHDR and SFDVKD. CDR3 length: 17 residues. CDR3 residues: CATSDSSRSKANYGYTF. The CDR3 coding sequence is TGTGCCACCAGTGATTCCTCGAGGTCAAAAGCTAACTATGGCTACACCTTC.

In this sample, this clone turned up many times. This sequence joins TRBV5-1 and TRBJ1-2; D call uncertain. This CDR3 spans 14 amino acids. V was clipped by 0 bases and J by 8 bases, with 14 bases between them. Germline values: CDR1 SGHRS, CDR2 YFSETQ. The CDR3 DNA is TGCGCCAGCAGCTTGGGGGGAGGTGGGTCCGGCTACACCTTC. It codes for CASSLGGGGSGYTF.

The J gene is TRBJ1-1, the V gene TRBV19, with 9 nucleotides matching TRBD1. The CDR3 sequence is 20 residues long. J was trimmed by 1 base and V by 1 base; bases with no gene match: 16. CDR1 LNHDA and CDR2 SQIVND come from the germline V gene (reference sequence). The CDR3 region has the DNA TGTGCCAGTAGTATAGGGACAGGGGTTTGGGGAACAAGCGGGAACACTGAAGCTTTCTTT. This sequence encodes CASSIGTGVWGTSGNTEAFF.

The V and J genes are TRBV3-1 (or the pseudogene TRBV3-2) and TRBJ2-7; D may be TRBD1 (6 bases). Germline V gene data show CDR1 as LGHDT and CDR2 as YNNKEL (reference sequence). Trimming took off 1 base at V and 7 bases at J, with 14 bases between the two ends. The CDR3 extends over 14 amino acids. The CDR3 DNA reads TGTGCCAGCAGCCAAGGTACAGGGATTGGGGAGCAGTACTTC. Translating it yields CASSQGTGIGEQYF.

This sequence joins TRBV7-6 and TRBJ2-2; 7 nucleotides match TRBD1. This CDR3 is 15 amino acids long. The J segment lost 4 bases and the V segment lost 1 base, leaving 3 bases of the junction unmatched. Germline V gene lookup returns CDR1 SGHVS and CDR2 FNYEAQ. DNA of the CDR3: TGTGCCAGCAGCTTAGGAGGGGGCGGCACCGGGGAGCTGTTTTTT. It translates to CASSLGGGGTGELFF.

This chain links TRBV10-2 with TRBJ2-1, with 14 bases matching TRBD2. CDR3 size: 17 residues. Germline CDR1 WSHSY, CDR2 SAAADI. V shed 2 bases and J 6 bases; nucleotides not matched to a gene: 6. The CDR3 reads CASSEGTSGRIGNEQFF. CDR3 coding DNA: TGCGCCAGCAGTGAGGGGACTAGCGGGAGAATAGGCAATGAGCAGTTCTTC.

The rearrangement joins TRBV7-2 to TRBJ2-7; 9 bases agree with TRBD2. This CDR3 contains 16 residues. Trimming at V came to 1 base and at J to 2 bases, leaving 6 bases not matched to a gene. Per the germline V gene, CDR1 is SGHTA and CDR2 is FQGNSA. For the CDR3, the DNA is TGTGCCAGCAGCTTAGATAGCGGGAGAATCGCCTACGAGCAGTACTTC. This codes for CASSLDSGRIAYEQYF.

This chain uses TRBV27 with TRBJ2-1, with 7 bases that match TRBD2. The CDR3 consists of 15 residues. J gave up 6 bases and V 4 bases, and 9 bases lay outside the gene matches. Germline CDR1 and CDR2: MNHEY and SMNVEV (reference sequence). The CDR3 sequence: CASSSPGAGANEQFF. The CDR3 DNA reads as TGTGCCAGCAGTTCCCCTGGGGCGGGAGCCAATGAGCAGTTCTTC.

The CDR3 region is CASSPGQGLAAFF. The CDR3 nucleotides read TGTGCCAGTAGTCCCGGACAGGGTTTAGCAGCTTTCTTT. The gene calls are TRBV19 and TRBJ1-1, with 8 nucleotides matching TRBD1. CDR3 length: 13 amino acids. Unmatched junction bases numbered 9, after V lost 5 bases and J lost 10 bases. Germline values: CDR1 LNHDA, CDR2 SQIVND (reference sequence).

The chain is built from TRBV10-3 and TRBJ2-7; maybe TRBD1 (6 bases). Trimming pared 3 bases from V and 3 bases from J, leaving 15 bases between. This CDR3 contains 15 residues. Germline V gives CDR1 ENHRY, CDR2 SYGVKD. The DNA of the CDR3 is TGTGCCATCAGTGACCCCGGGACACTAGGCTACGAGCAGTACTTC. This gives the protein CAISDPGTLGYEQYF.

This clone was detected a few times. The chain has TRBV4-2 and TRBJ2-1; a possible D gene is TRBD2 (5 bases). Germline V gene lookup returns CDR1 LGHNA and CDR2 YNFKEQ. V lost 4 bases and J lost 12, with 16 bases in between. The CDR3 sequence is 13 residues long. CDR3 in amino acids: CASSLRSVDAQFF. CDR3 nucleotides: TGTGCCAGCAGCCTACGTAGCGTGGACGCGCAGTTCTTC.

The V gene is TRBV11-2, the J gene TRBJ2-7; D unresolved. This CDR3 contains 11 residues. V dropped 5 bases and J dropped 2 bases, with 4 bases sitting between them. In germline, CDR1 is SGHAT, CDR2 FQNNGV. DNA for the CDR3: TGTGCCAGCAGCCTTACCTACGAGCAGTACTTC. This codes for CASSLTYEQYF.

The chain combines TRBV15 with TRBJ1-5; 7 bases align to TRBD1. The V gene's germline CDR1 is LNHNV and CDR2 YYDKDF (reference sequence). This CDR3 has 15 amino acids. The V gene end was trimmed by 1 base and the J gene end by 5 bases; junction bases not matched to a gene: 5. The CDR3 DNA sequence: TGTGCCACCAGCAGAGGCACAGGGGTATATCAGCCCCAGCATTTT. It is translated as CATSRGTGVYQPQHF.

This chain connects TRBV21-1 to TRBJ1-5; whether TRBD1, the table's D call, matches the DNA was not checked. TRBV21-1 is a documented pseudogene. The CDR3 loop spans 15 amino acids. The chain's CDR3 is CASSKAQGPNQPQHF. Written as DNA, the CDR3 is TGTGCCAGCAGCAAAGCGCAGGGGCCAAATCAGCCCCAGCATTTT.

The sample holds one count of this clone. The V gene is TRBV2, the J gene TRBJ1-4, with D tentatively TRBD1 (6 bases). Looked up from germline, CDR1 is SNHLY and CDR2 is FYNNEI. This CDR3 has 16 residues. V was clipped by 3 bases and J by 0 bases, with 11 bases between them. For the CDR3, the DNA is TGTGCCAGCAGTGACCCGACAGGCGCAACTAATGAAAAACTGTTTTTT. Residues: CASSDPTGATNEKLFF.

This rearrangement joins TRBV5-8 to TRBJ2-5; 12 positions match TRBD2. Germline trimming cut 4 bases from V and 5 bases from J; bases unmatched to any gene: 12. The CDR3 has 17 residues. The germline V gene encodes CDR1 SGHTS and CDR2 YDEGEE. For the CDR3, the DNA is TGTGCCAGCAGCCGGCCGAGACTAGCGGGAGCCCCCGAGACCCAGTACTTC. This translates into CASSRPRLAGAPETQYF.

The chain combines TRBV29-1 with TRBJ2-1, with TRBD2 identical over 13 bases. J was trimmed by 4 bases and V by 7 bases; bases with no gene match: 7. Germline CDR1 reads SQVTM; CDR2 reads ANQGSEA. This CDR3 comprises 15 residues. The CDR3 DNA follows: TGCAGCGGCGCGACTAGCGGGGGGACTTACAATGAGCAGTTCTTC. It translates to CSGATSGGTYNEQFF.

The CDR3 DNA reads as TGTGCCAGCAGCTCCAGCGGGGGGGCCTACAATGAGCAGTTCTTC. Its protein product is CASSSSGGAYNEQFF. The chain employs TRBV7-2 and TRBJ2-1; 10 bases line up with TRBD2. The CDR3 runs 15 residues. Trimming took 4 bases from V and 2 from J; bases not matched to a gene: 2. The V gene's germline CDR1 is SGHTA and CDR2 FQGNSA.

The rearrangement joins TRBV7-8 to TRBJ2-1; TRBD2 aligns across 8 bases. The junction had 10 bases not matched to a gene; V was cut back by 5 bases and J by 1 base. In germline, CDR1 is SGHVS, CDR2 FQNEAQ. The CDR3 is 17 residues long. CDR3: CASSPTRTSRSYNEQFF. The CDR3 DNA follows: TGTGCCAGCAGCCCCACTAGGACTAGCCGGTCCTACAATGAGCAGTTCTTC.

The chain carries TRBV19 and TRBJ1-4; tentative D call: TRBD1 (6 bases). Trimming took 6 bases from V and 5 from J, leaving 13 bases between them. The CDR3 contains 14 residues. The germline CDR1 and CDR2 sequences are LNHDA and SQIVND (reference sequence). The CDR3 coding sequence is TGTGCCAGTAGGAGGGCAGGGGCCAATGAAAAACTGTTTTTT. It encodes CASRRAGANEKLFF.

The genes are TRBV19 and TRBJ1-5; 9 bases match TRBD1. The CDR3 spans 17 residues. Losses at the gene ends were 6 bases for V and 7 bases for J; bases not matched to a gene: 16. Germline CDR1 LNHDA, CDR2 SQIVND (reference sequence). The CDR3 spells CASSRRGQGPGRQPQHF. CDR3 sequence (DNA): TGTGCCAGTAGCCGCCGGGGACAGGGCCCTGGGAGGCAGCCCCAGCATTTT.

The chain is built from TRBV30 and TRBJ1-1; TRBD1 aligns across 8 bases. In germline, CDR1 is GTSNPN, CDR2 SVGIG (reference sequence). The V gene end was trimmed by 2 bases and the J gene end by 5 bases; junction bases not matched to a gene: 7. The CDR3 runs 14 residues. The CDR3 protein is CAWSPQGARTEAFF. The CDR3 DNA is TGTGCCTGGAGTCCCCAGGGGGCGCGAACTGAAGCTTTCTTT. The variable domain in full, completed from reference TRBV30 and TRBJ1-1, reads SQTIHQWPATLVQPVGSPLSLECTVEGTSNPNLYWYRQAAGRGLQLLFYSVGIGQISSEVPQNLSASRPQDRQFILSSKKLLLSDSGFYLCAWSPQGARTEAFFGQGTRLTVV.

The chain links TRBV3-1 (or the pseudogene TRBV3-2) to TRBJ2-5, with D unresolved. Per germline, CDR1 LGHDT and CDR2 YNNKEL (reference sequence). Trimming shortened V by 5 bases and J by 5 bases, and 9 bases separated the two germline ends. This CDR3 is built from 12 residues. The CDR3 coding sequence is TGTGCCAGCAGCGACTCTCAGGAGACCCAGTACTTC. Protein sequence: CASSDSQETQYF.

The chain carries TRBV5-6 and TRBJ2-1, with a weak D call TRBD2 (5 bases). Germline CDR1 is SGHDT and CDR2 is YYEEEE. There are 13 residues in the CDR3. The V gene lost 4 bases and the J gene lost 7 bases, with 12 bases spanning the gap. As DNA, the CDR3 is TGTGCCAGCAGCCTACTGGACTGGAATGAGCAGTTCTTC. Protein product: CASSLLDWNEQFF. Complete variable domain (other parts from reference TRBV5-6 and TRBJ2-1): DAGVTQSPTHLIKTRGQQVTLRCSPKSGHDTVSWYQQALGQGPQFIFQYYEEEERQRGNFPDRFSGHQFPNYSSELNVNALLLGDSALYLCASSLLDWNEQFFGPGTRLTVL.

J is TRBJ2-5 and V is TRBV3-1 (or the pseudogene TRBV3-2), with 9 bases identical to TRBD1. CDR3 size: 13 residues. Per germline, CDR1 LGHDT and CDR2 YNNKEL (reference sequence). The J segment lost 7 bases and the V segment lost 7 bases, leaving 7 bases of the junction unmatched. This chain's CDR3 is CASTPDRGGTQYF. The CDR3 DNA is TGTGCCAGCACCCCGGACAGGGGAGGGACCCAGTACTTC.

The chain is built from TRBV7-9 and TRBJ1-2, with unresolved D. The CDR3 sequence is 16 residues long. Germline-derived CDR1 and CDR2 are SEHNR and FQNEAQ (reference sequence). The V and J ends lost 0 bases and 0 bases respectively, with 11 bases between them. CDR3 sequence reads: CASSLARPTANYGYTF. The CDR3 nucleotides are TGTGCCAGCAGCTTAGCCCGCCCCACAGCTAACTATGGCTACACCTTC.

The genes are TRBV4-2 and TRBJ2-3, with D perhaps matching TRBD2 (6 bases). Per germline, CDR1 LGHNA and CDR2 YNFKEQ. The CDR3 contains 20 residues. The V gene lost 0 bases and the J gene lost 3 bases, with 25 bases spanning the gap. Here the CDR3 DNA reads TGTGCCAGCAGCCAAGATCACCAAACTGGGGGGACCCACCGGACAGATACGCAGTATTTT. Encoded protein: CASSQDHQTGGTHRTDTQYF.